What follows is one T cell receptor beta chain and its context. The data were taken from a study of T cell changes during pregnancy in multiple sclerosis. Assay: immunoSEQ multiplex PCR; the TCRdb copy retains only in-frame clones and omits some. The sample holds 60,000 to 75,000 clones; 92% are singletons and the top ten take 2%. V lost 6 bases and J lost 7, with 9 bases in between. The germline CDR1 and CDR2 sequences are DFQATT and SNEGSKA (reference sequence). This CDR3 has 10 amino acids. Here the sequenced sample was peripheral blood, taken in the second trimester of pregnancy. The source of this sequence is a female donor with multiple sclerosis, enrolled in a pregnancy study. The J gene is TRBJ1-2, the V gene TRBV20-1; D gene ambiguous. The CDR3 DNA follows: TGCAGTGCCGCCGCGAGTGGCTACACCTTC. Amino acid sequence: CSAAASGYTF.